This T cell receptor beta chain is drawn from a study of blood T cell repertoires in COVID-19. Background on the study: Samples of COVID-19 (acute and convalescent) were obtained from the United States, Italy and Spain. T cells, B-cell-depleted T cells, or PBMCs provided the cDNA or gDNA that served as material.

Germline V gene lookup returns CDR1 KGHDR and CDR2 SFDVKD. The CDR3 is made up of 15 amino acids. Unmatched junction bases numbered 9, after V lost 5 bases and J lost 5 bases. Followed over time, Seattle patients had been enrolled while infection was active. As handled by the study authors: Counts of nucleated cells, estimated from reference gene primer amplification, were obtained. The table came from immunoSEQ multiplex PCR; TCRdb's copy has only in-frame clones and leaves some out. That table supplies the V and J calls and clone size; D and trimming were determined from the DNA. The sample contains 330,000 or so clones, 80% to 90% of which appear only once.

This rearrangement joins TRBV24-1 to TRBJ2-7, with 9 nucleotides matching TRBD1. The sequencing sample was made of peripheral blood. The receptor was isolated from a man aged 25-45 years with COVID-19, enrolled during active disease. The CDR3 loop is CATSGARDRVHEQYF. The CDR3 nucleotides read TGTGCCACCAGTGGGGCCCGGGACAGGGTCCACGAGCAGTACTTC.